This TCR beta chain was observed in a study of blood T cell repertoires in COVID-19. About the research overall: There were acute and convalescent COVID-19 samples, and they came from the United States, Italy and Spain. The cDNA or gDNA used as material had been derived from T cells, B-cell-depleted T cells, or PBMCs.

The CDR3 length is 16 residues. Source study methods: Estimation of nucleated cell counts relied on the amplification of reference gene primers. Generated by immunoSEQ multiplex PCR, the TCRdb table keeps only in-frame clones and is missing some. D and trimming were read from the DNA, whereas the V and J calls and clone size are those reported in that table. The table lists 130,000 to 150,000 clones, 87% of them singletons, with less than 45% in the top ten. This TCR derives from a man aged 50 or older who had recovered from COVID-19. Input material: peripheral blood. The gene calls are TRBV21-1 and TRBJ2-3; the table's D gene call, TRBD2, was not cross checked with the DNA. TRBV21-1 is marked as a pseudogene. The CDR3 loop reads CASSKELGGTPDTQYF. The DNA for the CDR3 is TGTGCCAGCAGCAAAGAGTTGGGGGGAACCCCAGATACGCAGTATTTT.